This T cell receptor beta chain was recorded in a study of T cell changes during pregnancy in multiple sclerosis. J gave up 4 bases and V 6 bases, and 14 bases lay outside the gene matches. The germline gives CDR1 SQVTM, CDR2 ANQGSEA. CDR3 length equals 16 residues. Assay used: immunoSEQ multiplex PCR; TCRdb lists only in-frame clones, some missing. The sample contains about 59,000 clones, about 90% of which appear only once. The genes are TRBV29-1 and TRBJ2-1, with 8 bases lining up with TRBD2. This specimen was peripheral blood, taken in the third trimester of pregnancy. The origin of this receptor is a female donor in good health, enrolled as a control in a pregnancy study. The CDR3 sequence: CSVRGGAGVPYNEQFF. CDR3 nucleotides: TGCAGCGTCCGTGGGGGAGCGGGGGTCCCGTACAATGAGCAGTTCTTC.